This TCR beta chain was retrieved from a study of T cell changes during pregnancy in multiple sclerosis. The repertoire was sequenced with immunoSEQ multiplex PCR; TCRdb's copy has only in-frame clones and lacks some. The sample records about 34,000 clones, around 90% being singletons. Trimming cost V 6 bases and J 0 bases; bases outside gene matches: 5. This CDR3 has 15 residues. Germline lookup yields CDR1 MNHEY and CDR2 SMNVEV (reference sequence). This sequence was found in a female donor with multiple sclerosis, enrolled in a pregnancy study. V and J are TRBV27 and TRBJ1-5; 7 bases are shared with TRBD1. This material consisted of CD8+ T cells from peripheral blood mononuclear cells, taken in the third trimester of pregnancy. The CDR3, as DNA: TGTGCCAGCAGCCGCCGGGACAGTAGCAATCAGCCCCAGCATTTT. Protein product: CASSRRDSSNQPQHF.